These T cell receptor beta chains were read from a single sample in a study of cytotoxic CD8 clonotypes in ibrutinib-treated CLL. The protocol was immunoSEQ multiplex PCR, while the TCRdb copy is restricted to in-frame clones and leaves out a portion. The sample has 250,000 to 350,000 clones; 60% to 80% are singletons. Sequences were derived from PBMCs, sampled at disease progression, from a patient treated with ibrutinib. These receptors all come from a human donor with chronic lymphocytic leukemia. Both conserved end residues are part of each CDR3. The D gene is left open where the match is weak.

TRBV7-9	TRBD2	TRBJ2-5	CASSLELAKTQYF
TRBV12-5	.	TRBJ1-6	CASGIRGHNSPLHF
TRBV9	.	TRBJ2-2	CASSALKDSNTGELFF
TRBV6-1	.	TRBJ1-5	CASRPTGLNQPQHF
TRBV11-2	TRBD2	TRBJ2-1	CASTRPGLAGGYEQFF
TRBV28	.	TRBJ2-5	CASSPGPSSETQYF
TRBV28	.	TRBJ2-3	CASSFYTDTQYF
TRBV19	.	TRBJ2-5	CASSIDWGLGETQYF
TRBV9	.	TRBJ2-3	CASSRVASTDTQYF
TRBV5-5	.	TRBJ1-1	CASSLFTGWPEAFF
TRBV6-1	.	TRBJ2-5	CASSELPLQETQYF
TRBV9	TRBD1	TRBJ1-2	CASSVEDRGRPYGYTF
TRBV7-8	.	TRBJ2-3	CASSLGDTGTSTDTQYF
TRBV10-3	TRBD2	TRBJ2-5	CAISGRYSGSGETQYF
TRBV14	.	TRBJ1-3	CASSQDLDGWRGNTIYF
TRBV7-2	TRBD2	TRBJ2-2	CASKQAGVGTGELFF
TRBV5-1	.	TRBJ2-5	CASKRPRDVQETQYF
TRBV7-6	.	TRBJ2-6	CASSFYRADFFSGANVLTF
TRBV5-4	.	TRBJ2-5	CASSFPLATEGETQYF
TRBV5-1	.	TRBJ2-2	CASSGLQGPTSESTGELFF
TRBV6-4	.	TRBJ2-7	CATWSVTYEQYF
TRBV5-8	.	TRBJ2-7	CASSRPGLSSYEQYF
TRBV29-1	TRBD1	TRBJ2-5	CSVARDSQETQYF
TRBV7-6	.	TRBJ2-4	CASSARGRRAEGNIQYF
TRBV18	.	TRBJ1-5	CASSIETNQPQHF
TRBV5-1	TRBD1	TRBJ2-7	CASSLSWTGAQGGYEQYF
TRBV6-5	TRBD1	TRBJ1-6	CASSRQGYNSPLHF
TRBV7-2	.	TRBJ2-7	CASSLGGVGPGRYF
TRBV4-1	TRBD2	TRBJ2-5	CASSQGASGPVGTQYF
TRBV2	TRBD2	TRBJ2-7	CASRARWGGEQYF
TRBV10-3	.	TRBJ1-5	CAISETGHNQPQHF
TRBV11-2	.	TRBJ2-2	CASSSPPGGGFSTGELFF
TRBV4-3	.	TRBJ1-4	CASSQVIPTNEKLFF
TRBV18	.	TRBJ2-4	CASSPGVAKNIQYF
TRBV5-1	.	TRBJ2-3	CASSLDVPDTQYF
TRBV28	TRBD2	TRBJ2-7	CATRRGGKSYEQYF
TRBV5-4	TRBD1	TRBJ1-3	CASGTGNLPGNTIYF
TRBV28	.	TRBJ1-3	CASGQTLGSGNTIYF
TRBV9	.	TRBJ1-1	CASSEGGAGTEAFF